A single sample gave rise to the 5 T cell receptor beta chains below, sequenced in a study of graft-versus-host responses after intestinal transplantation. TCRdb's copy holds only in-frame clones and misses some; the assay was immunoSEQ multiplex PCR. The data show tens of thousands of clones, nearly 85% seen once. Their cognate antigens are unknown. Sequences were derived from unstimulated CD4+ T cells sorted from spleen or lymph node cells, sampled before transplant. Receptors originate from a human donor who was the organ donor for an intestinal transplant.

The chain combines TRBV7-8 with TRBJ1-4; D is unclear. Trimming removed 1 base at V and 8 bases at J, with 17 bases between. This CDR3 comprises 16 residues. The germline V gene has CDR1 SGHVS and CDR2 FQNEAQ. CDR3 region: CASSLGFTGGQEKLFF. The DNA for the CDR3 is TGTGCCAGCAGCTTAGGTTTTACCGGAGGGCAGGAAAAACTGTTTTTT.

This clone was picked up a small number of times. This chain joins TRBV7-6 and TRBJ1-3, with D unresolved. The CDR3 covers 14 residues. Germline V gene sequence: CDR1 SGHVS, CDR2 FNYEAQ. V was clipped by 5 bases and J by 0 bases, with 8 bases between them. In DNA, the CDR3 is TGTGCCAGCAGCCTAGACAACTCTGGAAACACCATATATTTT. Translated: CASSLDNSGNTIYF. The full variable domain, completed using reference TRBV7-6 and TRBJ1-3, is GAGVSQSPRYKVTKRGQDVALRCDPISGHVSLYWYRQALGQGPEFLTYFNYEAQQDKSGLPNDRFSAERPEGSISTLTIQRTEQRDSAMYRCASSLDNSGNTIYFGEGSWLTVV.

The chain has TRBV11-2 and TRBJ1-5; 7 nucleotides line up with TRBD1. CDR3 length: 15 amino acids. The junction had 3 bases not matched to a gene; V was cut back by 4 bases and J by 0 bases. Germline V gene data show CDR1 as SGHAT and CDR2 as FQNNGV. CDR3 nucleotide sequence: TGTGCCAGCAGCTGGGGACAGAATAGCAATCAGCCCCAGCATTTT. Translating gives CASSWGQNSNQPQHF.

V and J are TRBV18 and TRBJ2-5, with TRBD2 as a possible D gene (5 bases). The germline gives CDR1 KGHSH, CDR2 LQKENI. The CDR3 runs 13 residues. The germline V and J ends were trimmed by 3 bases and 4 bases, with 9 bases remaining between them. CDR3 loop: CASSPLAIETQYF. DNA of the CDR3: TGTGCCAGCTCACCCCTAGCCATAGAGACCCAGTACTTC. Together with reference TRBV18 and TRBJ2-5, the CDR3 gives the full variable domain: NAGVMQNPRHLVRRRGQEARLRCSPMKGHSHVYWYRQLPEEGLKFMVYLQKENIIDESGMPKERFSAEFPKEGPSILRIQQVVRGDSAAYFCASSPLAIETQYFGPGTRLLVL.

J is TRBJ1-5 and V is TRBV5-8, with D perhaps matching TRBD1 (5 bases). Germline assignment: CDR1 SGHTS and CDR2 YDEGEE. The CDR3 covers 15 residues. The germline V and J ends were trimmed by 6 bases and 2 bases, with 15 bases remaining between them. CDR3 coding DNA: TGTGCCAGCAATTGGGCAGGGCAACGCAATCAGCCCCAGCATTTT. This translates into CASNWAGQRNQPQHF.